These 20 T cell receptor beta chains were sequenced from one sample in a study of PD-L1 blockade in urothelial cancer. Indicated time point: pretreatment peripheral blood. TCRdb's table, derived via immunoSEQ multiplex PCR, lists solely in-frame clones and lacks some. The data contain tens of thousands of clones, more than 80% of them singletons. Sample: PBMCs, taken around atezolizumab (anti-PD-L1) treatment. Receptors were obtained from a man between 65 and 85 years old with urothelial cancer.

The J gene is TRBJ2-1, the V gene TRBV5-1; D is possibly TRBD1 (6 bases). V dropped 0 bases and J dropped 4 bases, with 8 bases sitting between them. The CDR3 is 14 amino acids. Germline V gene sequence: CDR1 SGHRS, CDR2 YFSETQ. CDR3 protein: CASSLDREYNEQFF. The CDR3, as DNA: TGCGCCAGCAGCTTGGACAGGGAGTACAATGAGCAGTTCTTC.

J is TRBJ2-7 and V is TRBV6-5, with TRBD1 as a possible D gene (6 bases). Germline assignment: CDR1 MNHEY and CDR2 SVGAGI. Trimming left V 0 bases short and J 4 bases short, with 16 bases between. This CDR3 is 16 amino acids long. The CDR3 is CASSYSGAGQRYEQYF. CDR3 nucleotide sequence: TGTGCCAGCAGTTACTCGGGGGCAGGCCAGCGGTACGAGCAGTACTTC.

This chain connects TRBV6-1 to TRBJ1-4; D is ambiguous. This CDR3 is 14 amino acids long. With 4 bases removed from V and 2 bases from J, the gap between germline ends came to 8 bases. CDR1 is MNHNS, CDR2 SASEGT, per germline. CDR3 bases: TGTGCCAGCAGTGGACTCCGGACTAATGAAAAACTGTTTTTT. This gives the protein CASSGLRTNEKLFF.

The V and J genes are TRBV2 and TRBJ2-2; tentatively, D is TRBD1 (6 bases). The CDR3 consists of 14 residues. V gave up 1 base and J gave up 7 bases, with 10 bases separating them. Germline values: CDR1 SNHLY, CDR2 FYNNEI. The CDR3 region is CASSEGRGVGELFF. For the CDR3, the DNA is TGTGCCAGCAGTGAAGGCAGGGGAGTCGGGGAGCTGTTTTTT.

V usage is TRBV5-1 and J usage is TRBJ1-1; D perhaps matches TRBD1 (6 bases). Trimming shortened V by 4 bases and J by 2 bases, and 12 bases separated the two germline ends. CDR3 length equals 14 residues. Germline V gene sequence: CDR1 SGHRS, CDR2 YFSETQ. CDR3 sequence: CASSRDTSNTEAFF. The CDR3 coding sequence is TGCGCCAGCAGCCGGGACACCTCTAACACTGAAGCTTTCTTT.

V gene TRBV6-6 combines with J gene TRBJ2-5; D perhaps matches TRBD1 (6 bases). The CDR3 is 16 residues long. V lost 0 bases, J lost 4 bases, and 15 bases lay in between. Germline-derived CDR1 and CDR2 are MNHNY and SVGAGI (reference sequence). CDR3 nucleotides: TGTGCCAGCAGTTACTCAGTTGGGGGCTGGGGAGAGACCCAGTACTTC. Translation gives CASSYSVGGWGETQYF.

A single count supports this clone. DNA for the CDR3: TGTGCCAGCAGCTCGTCCCCGGGTGGGCAGTTCTTC. As protein: CASSSSPGGQFF. The chain joins TRBV5-8 to TRBJ2-1, with D hard to call. Trimming shortened V by 3 bases and J by 12 bases, and 13 bases separated the two germline ends. Germline V CDR1 and CDR2: SGHTS, YDEGEE. This CDR3 has 12 residues.

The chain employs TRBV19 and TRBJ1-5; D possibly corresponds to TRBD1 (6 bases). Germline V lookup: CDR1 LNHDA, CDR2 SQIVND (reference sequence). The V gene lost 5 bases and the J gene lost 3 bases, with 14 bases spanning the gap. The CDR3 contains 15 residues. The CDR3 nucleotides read TGTGCCAGTAGTCAGGGACAAGTAATCAATCAGCCCCAGCATTTT. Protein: CASSQGQVINQPQHF. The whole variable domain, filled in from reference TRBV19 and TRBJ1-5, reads DGGITQSPKYLFRKEGQNVTLSCEQNLNHDAMYWYRQDPGQGLRLIYYSQIVNDFQKGDIAEGYSVSREKKESFPLTVTSAQKNPTAFYLCASSQGQVINQPQHFGDGTRLSIL.

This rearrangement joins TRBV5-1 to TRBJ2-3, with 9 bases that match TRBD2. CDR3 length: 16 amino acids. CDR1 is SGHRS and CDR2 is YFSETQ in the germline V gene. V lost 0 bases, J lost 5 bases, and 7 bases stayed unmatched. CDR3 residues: CASSLVGGGDGDTQYF. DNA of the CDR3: TGCGCCAGCAGCTTGGTCGGCGGGGGGGATGGAGATACGCAGTATTTT.

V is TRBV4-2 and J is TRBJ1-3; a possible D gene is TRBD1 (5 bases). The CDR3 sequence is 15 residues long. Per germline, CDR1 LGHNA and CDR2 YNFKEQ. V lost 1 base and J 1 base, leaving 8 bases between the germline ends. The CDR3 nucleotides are TGTGCCAGCAGCCAAGCAGGGTTTTCTGGAAACACCATATATTTT. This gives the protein CASSQAGFSGNTIYF.

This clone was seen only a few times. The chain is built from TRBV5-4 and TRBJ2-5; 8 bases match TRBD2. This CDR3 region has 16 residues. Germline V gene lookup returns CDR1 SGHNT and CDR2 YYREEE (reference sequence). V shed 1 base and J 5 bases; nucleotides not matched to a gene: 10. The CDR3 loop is CASSLQIGGAWETQYF. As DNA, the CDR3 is TGTGCCAGCAGCTTGCAGATCGGGGGGGCCTGGGAGACCCAGTACTTC.

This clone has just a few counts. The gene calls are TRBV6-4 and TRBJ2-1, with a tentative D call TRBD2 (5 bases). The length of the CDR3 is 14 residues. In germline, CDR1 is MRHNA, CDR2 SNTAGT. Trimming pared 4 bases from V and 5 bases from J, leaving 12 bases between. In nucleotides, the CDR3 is TGTGCCAGCAGTGGAGAGGGAGCGGACAATGAGCAGTTCTTC. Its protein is CASSGEGADNEQFF.

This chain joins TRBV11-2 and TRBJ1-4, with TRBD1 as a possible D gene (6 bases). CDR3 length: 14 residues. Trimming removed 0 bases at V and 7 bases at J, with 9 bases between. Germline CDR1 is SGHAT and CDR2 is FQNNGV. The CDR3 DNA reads TGTGCCAGCAGCTTAGACAGGGGTGGTGAAAAACTGTTTTTT. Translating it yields CASSLDRGGEKLFF.

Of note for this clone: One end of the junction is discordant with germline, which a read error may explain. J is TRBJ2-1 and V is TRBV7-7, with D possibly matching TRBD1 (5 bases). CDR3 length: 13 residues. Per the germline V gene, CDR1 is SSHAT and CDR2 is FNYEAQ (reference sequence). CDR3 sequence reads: CASSSDSYNEQFF. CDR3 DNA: TGTGCTAGCAGCTCTGACAGCTACAATGAGCAGTTCTTC.

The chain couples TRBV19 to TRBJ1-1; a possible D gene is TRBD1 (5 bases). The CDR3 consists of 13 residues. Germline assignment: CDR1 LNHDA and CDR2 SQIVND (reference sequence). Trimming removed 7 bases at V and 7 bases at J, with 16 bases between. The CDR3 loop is CASTLEGVGEAFF. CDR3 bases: TGTGCCAGTACGCTCGAAGGGGTGGGTGAAGCTTTCTTT.

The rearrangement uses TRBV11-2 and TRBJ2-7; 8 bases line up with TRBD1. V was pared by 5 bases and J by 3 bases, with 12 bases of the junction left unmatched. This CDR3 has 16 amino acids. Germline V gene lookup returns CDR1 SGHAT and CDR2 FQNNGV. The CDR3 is CASSPAGGRILYEQYF. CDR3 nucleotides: TGTGCCAGCAGCCCAGCAGGGGGCCGCATCCTCTACGAGCAGTACTTC.

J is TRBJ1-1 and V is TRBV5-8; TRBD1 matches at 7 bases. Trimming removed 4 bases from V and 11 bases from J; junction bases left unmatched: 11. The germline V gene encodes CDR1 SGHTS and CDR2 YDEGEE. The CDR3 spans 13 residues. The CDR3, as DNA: TGTGCCAGCAGCCTTAGACAGGGAGGTGAGGCTTTCTTT. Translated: CASSLRQGGEAFF.

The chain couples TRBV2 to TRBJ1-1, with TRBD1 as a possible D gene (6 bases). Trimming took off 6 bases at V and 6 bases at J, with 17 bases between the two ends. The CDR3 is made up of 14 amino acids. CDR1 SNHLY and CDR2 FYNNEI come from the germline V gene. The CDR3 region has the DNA TGTGCCAGCAGCCCCGACAGGTTGACCGCTGAAGCTTTCTTT. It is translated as CASSPDRLTAEAFF. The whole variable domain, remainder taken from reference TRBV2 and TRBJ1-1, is EPEVTQTPSHQVTQMGQEVILRCVPISNHLYFYWYRQILGQKVEFLVSFYNNEISEKSEIFDDQFSVERPDGSNFTLKIRSTKLEDSAMYFCASSPDRLTAEAFFGQGTRLTVV.

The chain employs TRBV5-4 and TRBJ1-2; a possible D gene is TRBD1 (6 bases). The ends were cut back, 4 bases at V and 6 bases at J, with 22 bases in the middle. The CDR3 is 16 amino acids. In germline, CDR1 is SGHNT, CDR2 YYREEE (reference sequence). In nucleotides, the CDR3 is TGTGCCAGCAGCGGGGGGCGTAGGGGAGGGCTAGATGGCTACACCTTC. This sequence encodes CASSGGRRGGLDGYTF. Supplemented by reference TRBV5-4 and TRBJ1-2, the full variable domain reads ETGVTQSPTHLIKTRGQQVTLRCSSQSGHNTVSWYQQALGQGPQFIFQYYREEENGRGNFPPRFSGLQFPNYSSELNVNALELDDSALYLCASSGGRRGGLDGYTFGSGTRLTVV.

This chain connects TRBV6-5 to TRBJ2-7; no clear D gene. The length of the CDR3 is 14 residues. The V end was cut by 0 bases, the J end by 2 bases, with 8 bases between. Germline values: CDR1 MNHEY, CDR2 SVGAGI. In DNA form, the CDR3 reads TGTGCCAGCAGTTACTCGGCACATACCTACGAGCAGTACTTC. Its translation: CASSYSAHTYEQYF.